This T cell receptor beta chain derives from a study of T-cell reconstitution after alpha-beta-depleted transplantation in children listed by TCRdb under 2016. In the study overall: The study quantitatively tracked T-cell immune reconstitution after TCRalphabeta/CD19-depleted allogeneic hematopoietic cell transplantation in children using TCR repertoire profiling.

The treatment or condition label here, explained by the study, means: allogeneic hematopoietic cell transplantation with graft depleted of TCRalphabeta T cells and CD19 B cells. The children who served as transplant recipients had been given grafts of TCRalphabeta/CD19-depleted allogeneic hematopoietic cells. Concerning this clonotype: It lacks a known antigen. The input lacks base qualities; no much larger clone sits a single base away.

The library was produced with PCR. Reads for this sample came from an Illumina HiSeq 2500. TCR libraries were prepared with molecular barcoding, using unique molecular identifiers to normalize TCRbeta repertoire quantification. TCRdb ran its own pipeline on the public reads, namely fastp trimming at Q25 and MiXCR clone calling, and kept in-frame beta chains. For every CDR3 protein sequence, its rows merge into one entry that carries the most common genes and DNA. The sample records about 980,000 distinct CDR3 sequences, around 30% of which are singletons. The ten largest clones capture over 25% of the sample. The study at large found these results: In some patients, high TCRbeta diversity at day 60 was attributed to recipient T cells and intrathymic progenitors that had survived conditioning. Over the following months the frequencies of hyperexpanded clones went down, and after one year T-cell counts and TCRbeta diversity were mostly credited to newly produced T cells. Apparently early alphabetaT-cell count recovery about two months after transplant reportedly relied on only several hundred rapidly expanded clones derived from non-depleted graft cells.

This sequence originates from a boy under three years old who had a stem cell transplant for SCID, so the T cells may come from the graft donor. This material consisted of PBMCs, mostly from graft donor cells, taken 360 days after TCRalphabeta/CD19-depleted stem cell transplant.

The sequenced DNA: TGTGCCAGCAGCCCCACCCCAGGTCACACAGATACGCAGTATTTT. Translation gives CASSPTPGHTDTQYF. The chain joins TRBV5-4 to TRBJ2-3, with the D gene call left open. The CDR3 runs 15 amino acids, cysteine and phenylalanine included. Only the CDR3 part of the read is kept: 45 bases, read in frame from the first base. The germline V gene encodes CDR1 SGHNT and CDR2 YYREEE (reference sequence). V is cut by 4 bases and J by 2 bases, and the space between the germline ends is 14 bases.